Sequencing of this TCR beta chain was carried out in a study of T cell repertoires in cytomegalovirus infection. TCRdb fed the reads into MiXCR, producing one record per CDR3 protein. Of about 130,000 distinct CDR3 sequences listed, less than 9.5% are singletons. This CDR3 is 15 amino acids long. Germline CDR1 is MNHEY and CDR2 is SMNVEV (reference sequence). J was trimmed by 1 base and V by 3 bases; bases with no gene match: 4. The specimen sequenced was PBMCs. This sequence joins TRBV27 and TRBJ2-7; 9 bases line up with TRBD2. The source is a human donor in good health (CMV status not recorded). Some clones in this sample may be carry-over from other donors' samples. CDR3 region: CASSLFSGGSYEQYF. DNA of the CDR3: TGTGCCAGCAGTTTGTTTAGCGGGGGATCCTACGAGCAGTACTTC.